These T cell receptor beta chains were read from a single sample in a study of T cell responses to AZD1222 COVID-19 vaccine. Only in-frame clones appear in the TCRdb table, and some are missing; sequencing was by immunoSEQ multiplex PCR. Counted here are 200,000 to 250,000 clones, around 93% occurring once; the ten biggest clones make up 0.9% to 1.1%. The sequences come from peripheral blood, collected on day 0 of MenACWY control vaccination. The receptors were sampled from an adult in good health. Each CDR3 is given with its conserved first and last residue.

CDR3aa: CASSEQQGRTEAFF
v_gene: TRBV5-1

CDR3aa: CASSTPGTEQFF
v_gene: TRBV7-2

CDR3aa: CASSLGRTSTDTQYF
v_gene: TRBV6-5

CDR3aa: CASSLQGYTDTQYF
v_gene: TRBV5-8

CDR3aa: CASRQTGGTEAFF
v_gene: TRBV3-1/TRBV3-2

CDR3aa: CASSDLSHTQYF
v_gene: TRBV2

CDR3aa: CASSPNAGTNTEAFF
v_gene: TRBV18

CDR3aa: CASSQLSIPLADTQYF
v_gene: TRBV4-1

CDR3aa: CASSTRQAYGYTF
v_gene: TRBV3-1/TRBV3-2

CDR3aa: CASRTTVNSPLHF
v_gene: TRBV28

CDR3aa: CASSQGLGTGFNYGYTF
v_gene: TRBV14

CDR3aa: CAIRNSGTGSTGELFF
v_gene: TRBV10-3

CDR3aa: CASSPRAGAPLSYEQYF
v_gene: TRBV3-1/TRBV3-2

CDR3aa: CASSELAGPYGYTF
v_gene: TRBV6-1

CDR3aa: CASSLDSAGNTIYF
v_gene: TRBV5-1

CDR3aa: CASRLFRNEQFF
v_gene: TRBV4-1

CDR3aa: CASSGTGLDTGELFF
v_gene: TRBV4-3

CDR3aa: CASSLPRTGSHGYTF
v_gene: TRBV19

CDR3aa: CASSLVGGPLSYEQYF
v_gene: TRBV7-2

CDR3aa: CASSDYNYGYTF
v_gene: TRBV6-4

CDR3aa: CASSEGTYYSNQPQHF
v_gene: TRBV6-1

CDR3aa: CASTSGAGIIANYGYTF
v_gene: TRBV28

CDR3aa: CASSWTRAGNEQFF
v_gene: TRBV6-2/TRBV6-3

CDR3aa: CASSPNGGGAGNEQFF
v_gene: TRBV3-1/TRBV3-2

CDR3aa: CASSPGWRLGEQFF
v_gene: TRBV11-2

CDR3aa: CASSAYTSSYNSPLHF
v_gene: TRBV28

CDR3aa: CASSTSKGETQYF
v_gene: TRBV19

CDR3aa: CASSQVGVSGNTIYF
v_gene: TRBV3-1/TRBV3-2

CDR3aa: CASSDWDESYNEQFF
v_gene: TRBV2

CDR3aa: CASSPQGGEGNTIYF
v_gene: TRBV5-4

CDR3aa: CASSSRDRVIYNSPLHF
v_gene: TRBV19

CDR3aa: CASALQGGGTDTQYF
v_gene: TRBV12-5

CDR3aa: CASRNATGNNEQFF
v_gene: TRBV5-1

CDR3aa: CASSMRGGDTEAFF
v_gene: TRBV6-4

CDR3aa: CASSLQAEAFF
v_gene: TRBV7-2

CDR3aa: CASSGGNVPGRNLYEQYF
v_gene: TRBV10-1

CDR3aa: CASSLPPGWGRAYNEQFF
v_gene: TRBV4-1

CDR3aa: CASRPTGGYGYTF
v_gene: TRBV27

CDR3aa: CASSSTGQGHYGYTF
v_gene: TRBV7-2

CDR3aa: CASSPSWANQPQHF
v_gene: TRBV18

CDR3aa: CASSTEGQGARSEKLFF
v_gene: TRBV28

CDR3aa: CASSPHEKLFF
v_gene: TRBV6-6

CDR3aa: CASSLSEGEAFF
v_gene: TRBV28

CDR3aa: CASSSRRGQPQHF
v_gene: TRBV7-9

CDR3aa: CASSFAAQSGGNTIYF
v_gene: TRBV7-2

CDR3aa: CASSSLAGGLNEQFF
v_gene: TRBV27

CDR3aa: CASSSSRTKLFF
v_gene: TRBV12-3/TRBV12-4

CDR3aa: CASSLGGRLGEYGYTF
v_gene: TRBV5-1

CDR3aa: CASTPDRTAYEQYF
v_gene: TRBV6-6

CDR3aa: CASSPNRGGNTEAFF
v_gene: TRBV18